These 28 T cell receptor beta chains came from one sample sequenced in a study of T cell changes during pregnancy in multiple sclerosis. Produced via immunoSEQ multiplex PCR; TCRdb's table is partial and in-frame only. The table has fewer than 30,000 clones, roughly nine tenths seen once. The specimen comprised CD8+ T cells from peripheral blood mononuclear cells, sampled in the second trimester of pregnancy. These receptors came from a female donor with multiple sclerosis, enrolled in a pregnancy study.

In its sample, this clone was seen once. The genes are TRBV19 and TRBJ2-3, with 10 nucleotides matching TRBD2. Germline V gives CDR1 LNHDA, CDR2 SQIVND (reference sequence). This CDR3 region has 16 residues. V shed 5 bases, J shed 1 base, and the junction held 6 bases outside the gene matches. The CDR3 DNA reads as TGTGCCAGTAGTTCAGGACTAGCGGTCGGCACAGATACGCAGTATTTT. Translating gives CASSSGLAVGTDTQYF.

J is TRBJ1-5 and V is TRBV12-2. TRBV12-2 is described as a pseudogene. The CDR3 extends over 13 amino acids. The chain's CDR3 is CASRFCSNQPQHF. For the CDR3, the DNA is TGTGCAAGTCGCTTCTGTAGCAATCAGCCCCAGCATTTT.

V usage is TRBV27 and J usage is TRBJ2-7, with D tentatively TRBD2 (5 bases). The germline CDR1 and CDR2 sequences are MNHEY and SMNVEV (reference sequence). The ends were cut back, 6 bases at V and 0 bases at J, with 18 bases in the middle. CDR3 size: 16 residues. The CDR3 protein is CASRAVSGGSSYEQYF. The CDR3, as DNA: TGTGCCAGCAGGGCCGTAAGCGGAGGAAGCTCCTACGAGCAGTACTTC.

This sequence joins TRBV7-8 and TRBJ1-1; 7 bases fit TRBD1. With V trimmed by 4 bases and J by 5 bases, 7 bases remained unmatched. This CDR3 region has 14 residues. The germline V gene encodes CDR1 SGHVS and CDR2 FQNEAQ. As DNA, the CDR3 is TGTGCCAGCAGCTCCACAGGGGTAGGGACTGAAGCTTTCTTT. This encodes CASSSTGVGTEAFF.

CDR3 residues: CASSLSTSGYEQYF. As DNA, the CDR3 is TGTGCCAGCAGTTTATCGACTAGCGGATACGAGCAGTACTTC. The rearrangement uses TRBV27 and TRBJ2-7; 9 bases are shared with TRBD2. CDR1 and CDR2 (germline): MNHEY, SMNVEV (reference sequence). This CDR3 is built from 14 residues. V lost 0 bases, J lost 4 bases, and 1 base stayed unmatched.

This chain links TRBV5-8 with TRBJ1-1; D is undetermined. The CDR3 is 13 amino acids. The V end lost 0 bases, the J end lost 10 bases, and 13 bases lay between the germline ends. Germline-derived CDR1 and CDR2 are SGHTS and YDEGEE. The CDR3: CASSLDNSGGAFF. DNA for the CDR3: TGTGCCAGCAGCTTGGATAATTCGGGTGGAGCTTTCTTT.

The rearrangement links TRBV19 to TRBJ2-7; a possible D gene is TRBD1 (6 bases). The CDR3 has 14 amino acids. Per the germline V gene, CDR1 is LNHDA and CDR2 is SQIVND (reference sequence). V lost 3 bases, J lost 3 bases, and 12 bases lay in between. DNA of the CDR3: TGTGCCAGTAGTATTGGACAGAACCTCTACGAGCAGTACTTC. It encodes CASSIGQNLYEQYF.

The rearrangement uses TRBV27 and TRBJ2-7; D is uncertain. CDR1 and CDR2 from the germline V gene are MNHEY and SMNVEV (reference sequence). Trimming cost V 2 bases and J 0 bases, with 8 bases left between them. The CDR3 runs to 14 residues. The CDR3 sequence: CASSLATTSYEQYF. The CDR3 DNA is TGTGCCAGCAGTTTAGCAACTACCTCCTACGAGCAGTACTTC.

The chain carries TRBV27 and TRBJ1-2; TRBD1 might be the D (5 bases). With 5 bases removed from V and 3 bases from J, the gap between germline ends came to 10 bases. CDR3 length: 13 residues. Per germline, CDR1 MNHEY and CDR2 SMNVEV (reference sequence). DNA of the CDR3: TGTGCCAGCAGTGGAGGGACGGACTATGGCTACACCTTC. It codes for CASSGGTDYGYTF.

V usage is TRBV2 and J usage is TRBJ1-1, with 11 bases matching TRBD1. CDR1 and CDR2 from the germline V gene are SNHLY and FYNNEI. This CDR3 is built from 17 residues. J was trimmed by 1 base and V by 6 bases; bases with no gene match: 10. CDR3 coding DNA: TGTGCCAGCAGGGAACCGGGACAGGGGGAGTCGAACACTGAAGCTTTCTTT. Protein product: CASREPGQGESNTEAFF.

Sample share makes this clone medium-sized. The chain joins TRBV4-1 to TRBJ2-6, with D uncertain. Per the germline V gene, CDR1 is MGHRA and CDR2 is YSYEKL. The CDR3 runs 16 residues. V dropped 0 bases and J dropped 2 bases, with 8 bases sitting between them. CDR3 nucleotide sequence: TGCGCCAGCAGCCAAGACGAGCTCACTGGGGCCAACGTCCTGACTTTC. Translation gives CASSQDELTGANVLTF.

The V gene is TRBV5-1, the J gene TRBJ2-1; TRBD1 is a possible D gene (7 bases). The length of the CDR3 is 17 residues. In germline, CDR1 is SGHRS, CDR2 YFSETQ. Between the trimmed V and J ends, which lost 0 bases and 2 bases, there was a span of 15 bases. The CDR3 DNA is TGCGCCAGCAGCTTGGGAGGGGGCGGGGATCCCTACAATGAGCAGTTCTTC. Its translation is CASSLGGGGDPYNEQFF. Together with reference TRBV5-1 and TRBJ2-1, the CDR3 gives the full variable domain: KAGVTQTPRYLIKTRGQQVTLSCSPISGHRSVSWYQQTPGQGLQFLFEYFSETQRNKGNFPGRFSGRQFSNSRSEMNVSTLELGDSALYLCASSLGGGGDPYNEQFFGPGTRLTVL.

This rearrangement joins TRBV15 to TRBJ2-1, with TRBD2 identical over 7 bases. This CDR3 comprises 18 residues. Germline loops: CDR1 LNHNV, CDR2 YYDKDF (reference sequence). V lost 0 bases, J lost 3 bases, and 11 bases stayed unmatched. CDR3 protein: CATSRDGLELADYNEQFF. As DNA, the CDR3 is TGTGCCACCAGCAGAGATGGGTTGGAGCTAGCGGACTACAATGAGCAGTTCTTC.

The genes are TRBV29-1 and TRBJ1-2; 9 bases map to TRBD1. CDR1 is SQVTM and CDR2 is ANQGSEA in the germline V gene. The V and J ends lost 6 bases and 8 bases, in that order; junction bases with no gene match: 10. This CDR3 spans 13 amino acids. Written as DNA, the CDR3 is TGCAGCGTGGAACAGGGGGCGCCTAGGGGCTACACCTTC. It codes for CSVEQGAPRGYTF.

The chain links TRBV7-9 to TRBJ1-2, with 11 bases lining up with TRBD1. With 6 bases clipped from V and 8 bases from J, the junction kept 8 bases outside the gene matches. The CDR3 has 14 amino acids. Germline V gene sequence: CDR1 SEHNR, CDR2 FQNEAQ (reference sequence). In DNA, the CDR3 is TGTGCCAGCAGTGGACAGGGGGCCCTGATGGGCTACACCTTC. Translation gives CASSGQGALMGYTF.

The genes are TRBV5-6 and TRBJ1-2, with 8 bases aligning to TRBD1. V lost 7 bases, J lost 6 bases, and 8 bases stayed unmatched. Germline CDR1 reads SGHDT; CDR2 reads YYEEEE. The CDR3 extends over 13 amino acids. CDR3 protein: CASLRTGWDGYTF. The CDR3, as DNA: TGTGCCAGCCTCCGGACAGGGTGGGATGGCTACACCTTC.

This clone is labeled as medium-sized (0.01 to 0.1%). J is TRBJ2-7 and V is TRBV6-1; D is unresolved. Trimming stripped 7 bases from V and 2 bases from J, with 9 bases between. The length of the CDR3 is 12 residues. Germline CDR1 MNHNS, CDR2 SASEGT. Written as DNA, the CDR3 is TGTGCCAGCAAGCACTTCGCCTACGAGCAGTACTTC. Translation: CASKHFAYEQYF.

This clone was detected only a few times. The chain recombines TRBV5-1 with TRBJ2-1; TRBD2 matches 15 bases. Per germline, CDR1 SGHRS and CDR2 YFSETQ. This CDR3 contains 14 residues. The ends lost 7 bases at V and 7 bases at J; junction bases unmatched: 3. The CDR3 nucleotides are TGCGCCAGCCGGACTAGCGGGAGGGGTAATGAGCAGTTCTTC. Translation: CASRTSGRGNEQFF. The entire variable domain, with the rest obtained from reference TRBV5-1 and TRBJ2-1, is as follows: KAGVTQTPRYLIKTRGQQVTLSCSPISGHRSVSWYQQTPGQGLQFLFEYFSETQRNKGNFPGRFSGRQFSNSRSEMNVSTLELGDSALYLCASRTSGRGNEQFFGPGTRLTVL.

The J gene is TRBJ2-3, the V gene TRBV15; 12 positions match TRBD2. Trimming at V came to 8 bases and at J to 4 bases, leaving 13 bases not matched to a gene. Germline loops: CDR1 LNHNV, CDR2 YYDKDF (reference sequence). This CDR3 contains 17 residues. The CDR3 region has the DNA TGTGCCACCTCCGGACTAGCGGGATCCAGCGTCGCAGATACGCAGTATTTT. Encoded protein: CATSGLAGSSVADTQYF.

This clone occurred once. The chain employs TRBV5-6 and TRBJ2-1, with D hard to call. The CDR3 length is 14 residues. The V and J ends lost 4 bases and 2 bases respectively, with 10 bases between them. Germline lookup yields CDR1 SGHDT and CDR2 YYEEEE. The CDR3 DNA sequence: TGTGCCAGCAGCGGGTGGAGCGCCTACAATGAGCAGTTCTTC. Protein: CASSGWSAYNEQFF.

The sample holds a few counts of this clone. The rearrangement links TRBV23-1 to TRBJ1-1; D is uncertain. TRBV23-1 is treated as an ORF (open reading frame) with a function not yet certain. V lost 4 bases and J lost 10, with 10 bases in between. This CDR3 has 11 amino acids. CDR3 in amino acids: CASSLDLRAFF. The CDR3 DNA is TGCGCCAGCAGTCTTGATTTGCGAGCTTTCTTT.

In its sample, this clone was seen once. This sequence joins TRBV29-1 and TRBJ2-3, with TRBD1 identical over 10 bases. The germline V gene has CDR1 SQVTM and CDR2 ANQGSEA. The length of the CDR3 is 15 residues. V was clipped by 3 bases and J by 6 bases; unmatched bases: 9. CDR3 DNA sequence: TGCAGCGTTGAGGGGGGACAGGGGCGAACGGATACGCAGTATTTT. Translating it yields CSVEGGQGRTDTQYF.

This clone came up a few times. Here the CDR3 reads CASRLRLAGEQYF. As DNA, the CDR3 is TGTGCCAGCAGGCTAAGACTAGCGGGTGAGCAGTACTTC. The chain is built from TRBV6-5 and TRBJ2-7; TRBD2 aligns across 10 bases. CDR3 length equals 13 residues. CDR1 is MNHEY, CDR2 SVGAGI, per germline. The trim removed 6 bases at V and 7 bases at J, leaving 6 bases unmatched.

The chain is built from TRBV6-5 and TRBJ2-1; TRBD2 matches 11 bases. V dropped 3 bases and J dropped 8; count of bases not matched to a gene: 6. CDR3 size: 15 residues. Germline assignment: CDR1 MNHEY and CDR2 SVGAGI. CDR3 in DNA: TGTGCCAGCAGTTATGTCACTAGCGGGAGCGATGAGCAGTTCTTC. This translates into CASSYVTSGSDEQFF.

This chain joins TRBV28 and TRBJ2-7, with 9 bases aligning to TRBD1. From germline, CDR1 is MDHEN and CDR2 SYDVKM. V dropped 10 bases and J dropped 3; count of bases not matched to a gene: 10. The CDR3 spans 14 residues. The CDR3 spells CATDAGTGNYEQYF. As DNA, the CDR3 is TGTGCCACCGATGCCGGGACAGGGAACTACGAGCAGTACTTC. Filled out from reference TRBV28 and TRBJ2-7, the complete variable domain reads DVKVTQSSRYLVKRTGEKVFLECVQDMDHENMFWYRQDPGLGLRLIYFSYDVKMKEKGDIPEGYSVSREKKERFSLILESASTNQTSMYLCATDAGTGNYEQYFGPGTRLTVT.

This clone has only one observation. The genes are TRBV5-1 and TRBJ2-7, with a tentative D call TRBD2 (6 bases). V lost 5 bases and J 0 bases, leaving 12 bases between the germline ends. Germline CDR1 SGHRS, CDR2 YFSETQ. There are 14 residues in the CDR3. CDR3 sequence: CASRYGSGSYEQYF. The CDR3 nucleotides read TGCGCCAGCAGATACGGGAGTGGCTCCTACGAGCAGTACTTC.

This sequence joins TRBV15 and TRBJ1-1, with D maybe TRBD1 (6 bases). The V end lost 7 bases, the J end lost 1 base, and 7 bases lay between the germline ends. The germline V gene encodes CDR1 LNHNV and CDR2 YYDKDF (reference sequence). The CDR3 is 12 amino acids. The CDR3 loop reads CATKGQNTEAFF. CDR3 bases: TGTGCCACCAAGGGACAGAACACTGAAGCTTTCTTT.

CDR3 loop: CASSPTGGPEAFF. The CDR3, as DNA: TGCGCCAGCAGCCCAACAGGGGGGCCTGAAGCTTTCTTT. The V call is TRBV5-1, the J call TRBJ1-1; 8 nucleotides line up with TRBD1. The CDR3 length is 13 residues. Germline trimming cut 4 bases from V and 6 bases from J; bases unmatched to any gene: 5. The germline CDR1 and CDR2 sequences are SGHRS and YFSETQ. Based on the CDR3 plus reference TRBV5-1 and TRBJ1-1, the full variable domain is KAGVTQTPRYLIKTRGQQVTLSCSPISGHRSVSWYQQTPGQGLQFLFEYFSETQRNKGNFPGRFSGRQFSNSRSEMNVSTLELGDSALYLCASSPTGGPEAFFGQGTRLTVV.